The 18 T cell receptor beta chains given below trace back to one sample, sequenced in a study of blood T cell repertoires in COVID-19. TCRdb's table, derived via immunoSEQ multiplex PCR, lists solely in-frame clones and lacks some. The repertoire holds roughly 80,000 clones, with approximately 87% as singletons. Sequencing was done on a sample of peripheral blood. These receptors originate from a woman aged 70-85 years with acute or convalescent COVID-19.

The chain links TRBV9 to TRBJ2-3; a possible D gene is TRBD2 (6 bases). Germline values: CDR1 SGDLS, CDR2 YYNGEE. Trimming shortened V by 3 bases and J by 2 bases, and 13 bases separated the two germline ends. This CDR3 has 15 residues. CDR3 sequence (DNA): TGTGCCAGCAGCGACCGGGACTCCCACACAGATACGCAGTATTTT. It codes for CASSDRDSHTDTQYF.

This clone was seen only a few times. CDR3 amino acids: CASSFGQGVKLGNGYTF. Written as DNA, the CDR3 is TGTGCCAGCAGCTTCGGACAGGGGGTAAAGTTGGGTAATGGCTACACCTTC. The chain carries TRBV3-1 (or the pseudogene TRBV3-2) and TRBJ1-2, with 10 bases matching TRBD1. Germline CDR1 and CDR2: LGHDT and YNNKEL (reference sequence). With V trimmed by 5 bases and J by 6 bases, 15 bases remained unmatched. This CDR3 has 17 amino acids.

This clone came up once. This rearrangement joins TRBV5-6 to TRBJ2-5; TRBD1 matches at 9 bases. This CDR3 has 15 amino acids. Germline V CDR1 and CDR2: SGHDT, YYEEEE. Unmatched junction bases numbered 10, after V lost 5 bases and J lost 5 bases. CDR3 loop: CASSEQGAVGETQYF. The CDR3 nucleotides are TGTGCCAGCAGTGAACAGGGGGCCGTTGGGGAGACCCAGTACTTC.

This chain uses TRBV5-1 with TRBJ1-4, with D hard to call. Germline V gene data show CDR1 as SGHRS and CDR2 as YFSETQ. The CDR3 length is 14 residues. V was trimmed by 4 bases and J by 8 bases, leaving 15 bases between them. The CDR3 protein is CASSLPGSGEKLFF. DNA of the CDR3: TGCGCCAGCAGCCTTCCGGGGAGCGGGGAAAAACTGTTTTTT.

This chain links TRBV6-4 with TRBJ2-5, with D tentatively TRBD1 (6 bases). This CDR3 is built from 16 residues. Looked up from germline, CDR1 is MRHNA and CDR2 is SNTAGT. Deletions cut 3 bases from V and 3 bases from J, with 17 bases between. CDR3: CASSEQGGFGEETQYF. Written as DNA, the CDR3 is TGTGCCAGCAGTGAACAGGGCGGATTCGGGGAAGAGACCCAGTACTTC.

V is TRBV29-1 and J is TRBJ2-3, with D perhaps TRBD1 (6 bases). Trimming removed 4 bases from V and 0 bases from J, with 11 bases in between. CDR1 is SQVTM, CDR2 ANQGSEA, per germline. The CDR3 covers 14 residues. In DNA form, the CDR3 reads TGCAGCGTTGGGGGGACATTTAGCACAGATACGCAGTATTTT. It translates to CSVGGTFSTDTQYF.

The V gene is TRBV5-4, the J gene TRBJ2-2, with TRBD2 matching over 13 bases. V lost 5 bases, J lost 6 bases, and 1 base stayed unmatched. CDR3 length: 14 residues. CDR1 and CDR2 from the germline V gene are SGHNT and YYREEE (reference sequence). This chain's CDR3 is CASRGLAGAGELFF. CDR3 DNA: TGTGCCAGCAGAGGACTAGCGGGAGCCGGGGAGCTGTTTTTT.

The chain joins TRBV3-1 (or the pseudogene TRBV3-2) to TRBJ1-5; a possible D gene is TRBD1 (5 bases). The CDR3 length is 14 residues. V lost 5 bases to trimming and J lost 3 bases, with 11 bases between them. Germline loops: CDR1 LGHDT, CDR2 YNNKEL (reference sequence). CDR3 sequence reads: CASSFQGLNQPQHF. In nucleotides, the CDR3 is TGTGCCAGCAGCTTTCAGGGACTCAATCAGCCCCAGCATTTT.

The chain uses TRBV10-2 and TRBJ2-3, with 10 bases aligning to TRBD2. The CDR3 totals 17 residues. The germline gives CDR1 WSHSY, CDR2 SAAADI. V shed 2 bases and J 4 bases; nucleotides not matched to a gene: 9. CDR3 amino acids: CASSEERGGFGADTQYF. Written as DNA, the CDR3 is TGCGCCAGCAGTGAGGAGCGGGGGGGCTTTGGTGCAGATACGCAGTATTTT.

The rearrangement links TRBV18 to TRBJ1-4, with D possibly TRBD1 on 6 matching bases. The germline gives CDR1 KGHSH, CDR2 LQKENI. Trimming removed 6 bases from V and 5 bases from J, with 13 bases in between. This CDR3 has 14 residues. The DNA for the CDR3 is TGTGCCAGCTCTCTCGGACAGACAAATGAAAAACTGTTTTTT. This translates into CASSLGQTNEKLFF.

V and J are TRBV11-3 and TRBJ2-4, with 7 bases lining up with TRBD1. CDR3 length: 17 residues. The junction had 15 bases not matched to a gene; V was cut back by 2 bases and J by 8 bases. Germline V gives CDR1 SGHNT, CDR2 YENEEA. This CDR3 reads CASSLNMGEQGSDIQYF. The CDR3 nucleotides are TGTGCCAGCAGCTTAAATATGGGGGAACAGGGGTCGGACATTCAGTACTTC.

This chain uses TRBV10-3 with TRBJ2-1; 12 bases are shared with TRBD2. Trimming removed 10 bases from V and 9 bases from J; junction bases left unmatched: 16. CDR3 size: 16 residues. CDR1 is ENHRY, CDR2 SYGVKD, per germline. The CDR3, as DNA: TGTGCCACCCTAAATGCGCAACTAGCGGGGGGTCCTGAGCAGTTCTTC. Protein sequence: CATLNAQLAGGPEQFF.

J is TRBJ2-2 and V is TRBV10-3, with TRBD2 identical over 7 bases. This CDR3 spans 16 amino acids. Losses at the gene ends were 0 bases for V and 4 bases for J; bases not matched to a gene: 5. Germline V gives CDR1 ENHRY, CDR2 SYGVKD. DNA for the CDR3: TGTGCCATCAGTGAGTCGGCGGGAGTTAGCACCGGGGAGCTGTTTTTT. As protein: CAISESAGVSTGELFF.

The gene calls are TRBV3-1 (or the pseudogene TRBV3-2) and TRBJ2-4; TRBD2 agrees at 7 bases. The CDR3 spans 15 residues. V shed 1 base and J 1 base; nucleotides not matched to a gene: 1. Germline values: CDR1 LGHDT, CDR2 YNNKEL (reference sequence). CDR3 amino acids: CASSQVGGAKNIQYF. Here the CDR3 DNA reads TGTGCCAGCAGCCAAGTCGGGGGGGCCAAAAACATTCAGTACTTC.

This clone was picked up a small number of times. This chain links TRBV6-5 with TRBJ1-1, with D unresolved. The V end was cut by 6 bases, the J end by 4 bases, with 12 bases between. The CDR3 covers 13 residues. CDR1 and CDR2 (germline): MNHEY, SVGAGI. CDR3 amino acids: CASSGLGGTEAFF. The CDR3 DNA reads TGTGCCAGCAGCGGACTGGGTGGCACTGAAGCTTTCTTT.

CDR3 DNA: TGTGCTAGTGGGTTTGAGGGACAGGGAAGGTCCTACAATGAGCAGTTCTTC. This sequence encodes CASGFEGQGRSYNEQFF. The V gene is TRBV12-5, the J gene TRBJ2-1, with 9 positions matching TRBD1. This CDR3 region has 17 residues. CDR1 LGHNT and CDR2 FRNRAP come from the germline V gene. The ends lost 6 bases at V and 1 base at J; junction bases unmatched: 10.

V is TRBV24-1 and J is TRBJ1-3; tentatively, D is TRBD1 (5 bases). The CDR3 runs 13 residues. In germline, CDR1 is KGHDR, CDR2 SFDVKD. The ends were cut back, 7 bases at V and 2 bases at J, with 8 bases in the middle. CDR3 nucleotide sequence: TGTGCCACCAGCCAAGGGGCTGGAAACACCATATATTTT. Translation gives CATSQGAGNTIYF.

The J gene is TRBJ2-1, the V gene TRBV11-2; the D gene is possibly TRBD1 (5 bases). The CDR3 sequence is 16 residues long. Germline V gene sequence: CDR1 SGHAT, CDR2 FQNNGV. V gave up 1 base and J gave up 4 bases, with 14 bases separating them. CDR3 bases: TGTGCCAGCAGCTTAGTAGGTGGGGCCGGATACAATGAGCAGTTCTTC. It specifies CASSLVGGAGYNEQFF.